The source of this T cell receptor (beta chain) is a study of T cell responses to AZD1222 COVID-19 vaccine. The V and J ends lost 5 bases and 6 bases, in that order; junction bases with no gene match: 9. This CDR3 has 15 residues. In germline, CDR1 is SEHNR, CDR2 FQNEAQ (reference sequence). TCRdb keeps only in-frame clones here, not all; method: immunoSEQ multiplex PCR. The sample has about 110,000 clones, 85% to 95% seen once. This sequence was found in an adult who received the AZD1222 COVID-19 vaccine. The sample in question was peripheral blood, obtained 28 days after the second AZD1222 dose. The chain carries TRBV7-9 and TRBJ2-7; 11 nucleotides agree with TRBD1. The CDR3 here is CASSMDRGRSGEQYF. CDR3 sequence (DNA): TGTGCCAGCAGCATGGACAGGGGGCGTTCGGGCGAGCAGTACTTC. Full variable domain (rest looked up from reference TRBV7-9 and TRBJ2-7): DTGVSQNPRHKITKRGQNVTFRCDPISEHNRLYWYRQTLGQGPEFLTYFQNEAQLEKSRLLSDRFSAERPKGSFSTLEIQRTEQGDSAMYLCASSMDRGRSGEQYFGPGTRLTVT.